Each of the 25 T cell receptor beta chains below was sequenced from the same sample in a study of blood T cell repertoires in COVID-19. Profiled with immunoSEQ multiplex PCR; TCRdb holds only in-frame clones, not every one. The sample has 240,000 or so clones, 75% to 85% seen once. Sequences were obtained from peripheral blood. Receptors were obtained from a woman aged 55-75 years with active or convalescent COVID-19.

The CDR3 protein is CASSLGNSGETQYF. CDR3 nucleotides: TGTGCCAGCAGCTTAGGGAATAGCGGAGAGACCCAGTACTTC. The V gene is TRBV7-7, the J gene TRBJ2-5, with TRBD2 as a possible D gene (6 bases). The CDR3 loop spans 14 amino acids. CDR1 is SSHAT and CDR2 is FNYEAQ in the germline V gene (reference sequence). Trimming left V 1 base short and J 4 bases short, with 10 bases between. Complete variable domain (other parts from reference TRBV7-7 and TRBJ2-5): GAGVSQSPRYKVTKRGQDVTLRCDPISSHATLYWYQQALGQGPEFLTYFNYEAQPDKSGLPSDRFSAERPEGSISTLTIQRTEQRDSAMYRCASSLGNSGETQYFGPGTRLLVL.

CDR3 DNA sequence: TGTGCCAGCTCACCCCAGGACAGCGCAGATACGCAGTATTTT. Its protein product is CASSPQDSADTQYF. This chain connects TRBV18 to TRBJ2-3; D possibly corresponds to TRBD1 (6 bases). Trimming took 3 bases from V and 4 from J, leaving 11 bases between them. This CDR3 comprises 14 residues. Germline V lookup: CDR1 KGHSH, CDR2 LQKENI.

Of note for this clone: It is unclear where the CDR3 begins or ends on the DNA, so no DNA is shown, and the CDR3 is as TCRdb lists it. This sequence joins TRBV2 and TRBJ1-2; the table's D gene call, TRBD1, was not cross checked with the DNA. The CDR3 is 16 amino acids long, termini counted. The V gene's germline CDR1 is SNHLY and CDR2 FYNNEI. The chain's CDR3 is CASREGTYILGNGYTF.

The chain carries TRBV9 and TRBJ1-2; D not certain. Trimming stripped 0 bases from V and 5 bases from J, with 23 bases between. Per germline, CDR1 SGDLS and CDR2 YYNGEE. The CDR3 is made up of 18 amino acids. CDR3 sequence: CASSVGDLGGSVRYGYTF. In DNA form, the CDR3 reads TGTGCCAGCAGCGTAGGGGATCTGGGAGGATCCGTAAGGTATGGCTACACCTTC.

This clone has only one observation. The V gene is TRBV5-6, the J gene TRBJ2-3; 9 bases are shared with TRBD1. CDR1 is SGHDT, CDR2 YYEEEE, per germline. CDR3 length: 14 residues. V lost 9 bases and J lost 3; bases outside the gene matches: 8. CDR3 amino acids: CATRNRGRTDTQYF. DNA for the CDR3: TGTGCCACCCGCAACAGGGGGCGAACAGATACGCAGTATTTT.

CDR3 residues: CASSLRQSETGANVLTF. CDR3 nucleotides: TGTGCCAGCTCACTACGACAGAGTGAGACTGGGGCCAACGTCCTGACTTTC. The chain couples TRBV18 to TRBJ2-6; a weak D match, TRBD1 (5 bases). Trimming removed 4 bases at V and 2 bases at J, with 15 bases between. Germline CDR1 KGHSH, CDR2 LQKENI. The CDR3 spans 17 residues.

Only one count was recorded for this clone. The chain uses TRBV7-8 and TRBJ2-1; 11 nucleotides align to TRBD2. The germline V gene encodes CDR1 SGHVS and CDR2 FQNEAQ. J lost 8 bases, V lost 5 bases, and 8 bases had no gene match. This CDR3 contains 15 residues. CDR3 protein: CASSHSGGASHEQFF. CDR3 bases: TGTGCCAGCAGCCATAGCGGGGGGGCTTCACATGAGCAGTTCTTC.

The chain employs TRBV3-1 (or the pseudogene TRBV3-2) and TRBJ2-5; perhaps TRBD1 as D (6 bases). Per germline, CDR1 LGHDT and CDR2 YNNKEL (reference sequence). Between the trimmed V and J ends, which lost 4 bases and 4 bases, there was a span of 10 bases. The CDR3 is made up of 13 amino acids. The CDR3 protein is CASSPGQLETQYF. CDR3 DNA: TGTGCCAGCAGCCCTGGACAGTTAGAGACCCAGTACTTC.

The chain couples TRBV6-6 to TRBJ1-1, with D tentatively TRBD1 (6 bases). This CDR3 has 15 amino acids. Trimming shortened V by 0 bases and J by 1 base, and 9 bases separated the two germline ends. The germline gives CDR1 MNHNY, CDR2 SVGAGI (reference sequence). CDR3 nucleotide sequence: TGTGCCAGCAGTTACTCGGGACAAAGGAACACTGAAGCTTTCTTT. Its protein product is CASSYSGQRNTEAFF.

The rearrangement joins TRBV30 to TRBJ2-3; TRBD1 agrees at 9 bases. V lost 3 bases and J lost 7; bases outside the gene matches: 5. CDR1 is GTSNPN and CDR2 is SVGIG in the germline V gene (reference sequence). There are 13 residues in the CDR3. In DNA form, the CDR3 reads TGTGCCTGGAGGGGGGACAGGGTTAATACGCAGTATTTT. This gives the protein CAWRGDRVNTQYF. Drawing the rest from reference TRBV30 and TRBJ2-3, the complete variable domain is SQTIHQWPATLVQPVGSPLSLECTVEGTSNPNLYWYRQAAGRGLQLLFYSVGIGQISSEVPQNLSASRPQDRQFILSSKKLLLSDSGFYLCAWRGDRVNTQYFGPGTRLTVL.

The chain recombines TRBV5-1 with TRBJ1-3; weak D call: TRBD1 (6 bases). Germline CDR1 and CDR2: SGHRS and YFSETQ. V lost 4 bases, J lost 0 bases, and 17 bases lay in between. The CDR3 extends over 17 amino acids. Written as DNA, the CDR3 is TGCGCCAGCAGCATCGGCGCAGGGGCCCTCTCTGGAAACACCATATATTTT. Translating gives CASSIGAGALSGNTIYF.

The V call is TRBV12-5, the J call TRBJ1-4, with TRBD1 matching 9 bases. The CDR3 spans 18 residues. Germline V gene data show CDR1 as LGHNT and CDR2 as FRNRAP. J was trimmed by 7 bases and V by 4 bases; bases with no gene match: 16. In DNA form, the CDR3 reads TGTGCTAGTGGTTACTCATTCGGGGGGAGGGGACAGGGTGAAAAACTGTTTTTT. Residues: CASGYSFGGRGQGEKLFF.

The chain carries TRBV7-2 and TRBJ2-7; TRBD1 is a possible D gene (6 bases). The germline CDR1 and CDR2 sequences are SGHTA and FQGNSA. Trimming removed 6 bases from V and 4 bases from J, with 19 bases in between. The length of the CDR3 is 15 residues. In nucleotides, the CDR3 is TGTGCCAGCAGGGTAAACAGGGCCCGAGGTTACGAGCAGTACTTC. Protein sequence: CASRVNRARGYEQYF.

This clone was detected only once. The CDR3 spells CASSSTLTGSNTEAFF. CDR3 in DNA: TGTGCCAGCAGCTCAACTTTGACAGGTTCCAACACTGAAGCTTTCTTT. This chain connects TRBV9 to TRBJ1-1; D might be TRBD1 (6 bases). Trimming took off 4 bases at V and 2 bases at J, with 18 bases between the two ends. The germline V gene encodes CDR1 SGDLS and CDR2 YYNGEE. The CDR3 covers 16 residues.

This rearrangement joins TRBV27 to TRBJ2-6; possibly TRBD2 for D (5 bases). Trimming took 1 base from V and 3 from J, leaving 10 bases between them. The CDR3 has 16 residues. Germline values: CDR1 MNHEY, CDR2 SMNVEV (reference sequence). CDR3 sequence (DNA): TGTGCCAGCAGTTTATTGGCGGGCTTTGGGGCCAACGTCCTGACTTTC. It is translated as CASSLLAGFGANVLTF.

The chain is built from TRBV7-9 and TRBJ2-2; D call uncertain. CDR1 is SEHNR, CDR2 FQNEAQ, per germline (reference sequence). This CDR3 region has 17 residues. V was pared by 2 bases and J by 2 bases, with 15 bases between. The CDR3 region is CASSLPSSGPNTGELFF. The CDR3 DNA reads TGTGCCAGCAGCTTACCCTCCAGTGGCCCAAACACCGGGGAGCTGTTTTTT.

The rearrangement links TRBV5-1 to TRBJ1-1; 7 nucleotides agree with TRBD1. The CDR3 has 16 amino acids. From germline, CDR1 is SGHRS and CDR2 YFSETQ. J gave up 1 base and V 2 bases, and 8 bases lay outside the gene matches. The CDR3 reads CASSFGRDSPNTEAFF. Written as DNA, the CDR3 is TGCGCCAGCAGCTTCGGTAGGGACAGCCCGAACACTGAAGCTTTCTTT.

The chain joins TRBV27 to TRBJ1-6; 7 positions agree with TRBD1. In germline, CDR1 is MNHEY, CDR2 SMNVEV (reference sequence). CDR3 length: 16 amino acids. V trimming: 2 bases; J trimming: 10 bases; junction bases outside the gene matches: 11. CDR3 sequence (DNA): TGTGCCAGCAGTTTAGGCGACAGGGAGGTTATGTCACCCCTCCACTTT. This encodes CASSLGDREVMSPLHF.

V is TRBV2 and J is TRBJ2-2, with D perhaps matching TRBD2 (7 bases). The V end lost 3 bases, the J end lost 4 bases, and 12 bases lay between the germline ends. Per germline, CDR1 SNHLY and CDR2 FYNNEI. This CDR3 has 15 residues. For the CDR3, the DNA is TGTGCCAGCAGTGAGAGGGGGGGCCTCACCGGGGAGCTGTTTTTT. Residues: CASSERGGLTGELFF.

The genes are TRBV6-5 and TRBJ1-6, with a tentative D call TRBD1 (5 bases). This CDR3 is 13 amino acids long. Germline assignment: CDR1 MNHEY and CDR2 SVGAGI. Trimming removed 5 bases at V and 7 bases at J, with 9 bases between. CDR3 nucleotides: TGTGCCAGCAGTCTGGACACGAATTCACCCCTCCACTTT. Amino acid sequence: CASSLDTNSPLHF.

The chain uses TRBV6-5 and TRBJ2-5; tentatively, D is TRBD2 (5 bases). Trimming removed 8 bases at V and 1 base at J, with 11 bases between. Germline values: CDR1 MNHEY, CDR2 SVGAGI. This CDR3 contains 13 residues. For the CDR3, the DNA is TGTGCCAGCGCCCCCCGGGGCCAAGAGACCCAGTACTTC. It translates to CASAPRGQETQYF.

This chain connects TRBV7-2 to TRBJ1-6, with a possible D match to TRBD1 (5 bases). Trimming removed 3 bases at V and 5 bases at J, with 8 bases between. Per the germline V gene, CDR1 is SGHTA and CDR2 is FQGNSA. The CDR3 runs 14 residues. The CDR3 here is CASSFDRHNSPLHF. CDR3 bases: TGTGCCAGCAGCTTCGACAGACATAATTCACCCCTCCACTTT. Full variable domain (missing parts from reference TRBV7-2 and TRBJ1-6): GAGVSQSPSNKVTEKGKDVELRCDPISGHTALYWYRQSLGQGLEFLIYFQGNSAPDKSGLPSDRFSAERTGGSVSTLTIQRTQQEDSAVYLCASSFDRHNSPLHFGNGTRLTVT.

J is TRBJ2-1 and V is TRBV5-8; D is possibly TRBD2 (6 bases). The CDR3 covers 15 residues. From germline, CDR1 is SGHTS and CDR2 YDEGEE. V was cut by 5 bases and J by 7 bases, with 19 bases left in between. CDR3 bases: TGTGCCAGCAGGCTAGGTGGGACTCAGTCGAATGAGCAGTTCTTC. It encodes CASRLGGTQSNEQFF.

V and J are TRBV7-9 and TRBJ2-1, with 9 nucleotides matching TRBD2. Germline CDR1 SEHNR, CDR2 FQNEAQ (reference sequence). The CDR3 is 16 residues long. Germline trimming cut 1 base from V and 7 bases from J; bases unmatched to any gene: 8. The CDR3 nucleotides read TGTGCCAGCAGCTTAGTATTGGGTCTAGCGGGGAATGAGCAGTTCTTC. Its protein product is CASSLVLGLAGNEQFF.

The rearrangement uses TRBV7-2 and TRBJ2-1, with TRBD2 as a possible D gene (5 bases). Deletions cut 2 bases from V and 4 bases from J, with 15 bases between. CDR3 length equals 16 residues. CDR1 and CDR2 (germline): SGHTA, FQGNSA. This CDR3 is CASSLQFIRGYNEQFF. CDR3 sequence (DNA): TGTGCCAGCAGCTTACAGTTTATTCGGGGTTACAATGAGCAGTTCTTC. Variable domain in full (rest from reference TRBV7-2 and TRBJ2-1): GAGVSQSPSNKVTEKGKDVELRCDPISGHTALYWYRQSLGQGLEFLIYFQGNSAPDKSGLPSDRFSAERTGGSVSTLTIQRTQQEDSAVYLCASSLQFIRGYNEQFFGPGTRLTVL.